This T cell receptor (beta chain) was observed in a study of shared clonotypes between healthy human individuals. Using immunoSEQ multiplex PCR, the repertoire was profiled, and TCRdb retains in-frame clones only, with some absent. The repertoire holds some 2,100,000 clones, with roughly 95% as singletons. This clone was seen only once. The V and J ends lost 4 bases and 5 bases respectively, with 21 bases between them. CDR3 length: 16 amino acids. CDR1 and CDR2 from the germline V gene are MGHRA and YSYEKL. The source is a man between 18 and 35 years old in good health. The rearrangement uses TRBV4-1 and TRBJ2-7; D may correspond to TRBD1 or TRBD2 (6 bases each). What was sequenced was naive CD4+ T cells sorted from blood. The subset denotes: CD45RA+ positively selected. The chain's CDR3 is CASSRQGGSPPHEQYF. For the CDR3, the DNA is TGCGCCAGCAGCCGCCAAGGGGGGAGTCCCCCCCACGAGCAGTACTTC.